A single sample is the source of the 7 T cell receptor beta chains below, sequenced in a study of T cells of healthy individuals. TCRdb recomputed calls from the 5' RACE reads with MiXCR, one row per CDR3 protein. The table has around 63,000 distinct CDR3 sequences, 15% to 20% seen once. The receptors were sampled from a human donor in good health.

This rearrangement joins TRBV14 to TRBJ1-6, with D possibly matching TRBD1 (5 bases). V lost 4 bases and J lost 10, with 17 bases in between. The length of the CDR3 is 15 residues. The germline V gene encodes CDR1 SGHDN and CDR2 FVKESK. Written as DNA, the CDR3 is TGTGCCAGCAGCCTGCTCCAGGGTTCGGAGTCACCCCTCCACTTT. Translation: CASSLLQGSESPLHF.

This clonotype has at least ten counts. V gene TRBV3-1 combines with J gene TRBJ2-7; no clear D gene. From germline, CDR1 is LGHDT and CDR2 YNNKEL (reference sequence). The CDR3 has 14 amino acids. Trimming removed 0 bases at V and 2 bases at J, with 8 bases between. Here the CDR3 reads CASSQDPSTYEQYF. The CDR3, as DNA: TGTGCCAGCAGCCAAGATCCCAGCACCTACGAGCAGTACTTC.

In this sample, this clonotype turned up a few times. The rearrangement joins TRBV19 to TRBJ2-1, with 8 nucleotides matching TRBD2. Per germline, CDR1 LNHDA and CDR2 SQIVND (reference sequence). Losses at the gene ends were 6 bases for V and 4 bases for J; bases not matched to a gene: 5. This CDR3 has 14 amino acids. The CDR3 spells CASRLREEYNEQFF. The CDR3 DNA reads TGTGCCAGTAGGCTGCGGGAGGAATACAATGAGCAGTTCTTC. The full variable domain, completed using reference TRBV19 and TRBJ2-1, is DGGITQSPKYLFRKEGQNVTLSCEQNLNHDAMYWYRQDPGQGLRLIYYSQIVNDFQKGDIAEGYSVSREKKESFPLTVTSAQKNPTAFYLCASRLREEYNEQFFGPGTRLTVL.

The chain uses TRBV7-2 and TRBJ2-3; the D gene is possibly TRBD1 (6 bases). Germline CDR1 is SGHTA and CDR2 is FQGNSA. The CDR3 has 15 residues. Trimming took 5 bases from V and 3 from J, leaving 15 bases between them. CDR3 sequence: CASSPEGVVTDTQYF. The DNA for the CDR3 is TGTGCCAGCAGCCCAGAGGGGGTTGTTACAGATACGCAGTATTTT.

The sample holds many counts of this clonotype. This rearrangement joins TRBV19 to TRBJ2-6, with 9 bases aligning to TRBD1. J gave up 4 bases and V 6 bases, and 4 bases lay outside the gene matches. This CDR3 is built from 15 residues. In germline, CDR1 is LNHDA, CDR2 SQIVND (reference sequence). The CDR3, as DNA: TGTGCCAGTAGGGACAGGGGATCAGGGGCCAACGTCCTGACTTTC. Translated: CASRDRGSGANVLTF.

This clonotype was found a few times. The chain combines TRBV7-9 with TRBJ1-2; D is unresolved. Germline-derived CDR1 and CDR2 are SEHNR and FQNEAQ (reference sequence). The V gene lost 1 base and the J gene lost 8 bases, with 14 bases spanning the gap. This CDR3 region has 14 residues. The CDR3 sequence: CASSLVGSSAGYTF. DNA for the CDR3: TGTGCCAGCAGCTTAGTAGGCAGCTCAGCGGGCTACACCTTC.

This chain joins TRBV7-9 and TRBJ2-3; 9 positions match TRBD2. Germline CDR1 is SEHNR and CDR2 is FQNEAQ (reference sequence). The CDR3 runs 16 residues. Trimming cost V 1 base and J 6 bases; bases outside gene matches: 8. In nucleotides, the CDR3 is TGTGCCAGCAGCTTAGGGGTCGTCAGCGGGGGGGATACGCAGTATTTT. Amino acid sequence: CASSLGVVSGGDTQYF.